The text below deals with one TCR beta chain. Its antigen is not known. The sample belongs to a study of T cell responses to AZD1222 COVID-19 vaccine. Findings and limits, study-wide: Repertoires were obtained solely post-peak T cell response.

The repertoire was sequenced with immunoSEQ multiplex PCR; TCRdb's copy has only in-frame clones and lacks some. The sample lists approximately 77,000 clones, approximately 92% occurring once. Germline V gene sequence: CDR1 MNHEY, CDR2 SMNVEV (reference sequence). The CDR3 runs 14 residues. Deletions cut 5 bases from V and 2 bases from J, with 12 bases between. Pooling covered second doses at about 4 or about 12 weeks. Sequenced material: peripheral blood, taken 28 days after the second AZD1222 dose. The chain has TRBV27 and TRBJ2-5; the D is unclear. The TCR comes from an adult who received the AZD1222 COVID-19 vaccine. The chain's CDR3 is CASSPIGLQETQYF. The DNA of the CDR3 is TGTGCCAGCAGTCCCATAGGGTTACAAGAGACCCAGTACTTC.